This TCR beta chain was obtained from a study of blood T cells in healthy people across ages. Alongside a J-beta primer mix, a sample-barcoded 5' primer served in a second PCR lasting about 7 to 11 cycles. From the 5' RACE reads, TCRdb called clonotypes with MiXCR, one entry per CDR3 protein. The sample includes 1.5 million to 2 million distinct CDR3 sequences, 28% of them seen just once. General study points: Unsorted PBMCs ruled out conclusive naive versus antigen-experienced comparison. TCR beta diversity per million T cells fell roughly linearly with age. More naive CD4+ cells and higher diversity marked long-lived donors relative to aged donors.

Each donor's blood draw was roughly 9.8 milliliters of peripheral blood. Looked up from germline, CDR1 is LGHDT and CDR2 is YNNKEL (reference sequence). Germline trimming cut 4 bases from V and 7 bases from J; bases unmatched to any gene: 11. The CDR3 totals 16 residues. As for this clonotype: Its antigen is unidentified.

The chain couples TRBV3-1 to TRBJ2-5, with 11 bases aligning to TRBD2. Sample: blood. The clonotype was recovered from a woman aged 25 to 39 in good health. The DNA of the CDR3 is TGTGCCAGCAGCCGAACCGGGACTAGCGGAACCGGGACCCAGTACTTC. Translation gives CASSRTGTSGTGTQYF.